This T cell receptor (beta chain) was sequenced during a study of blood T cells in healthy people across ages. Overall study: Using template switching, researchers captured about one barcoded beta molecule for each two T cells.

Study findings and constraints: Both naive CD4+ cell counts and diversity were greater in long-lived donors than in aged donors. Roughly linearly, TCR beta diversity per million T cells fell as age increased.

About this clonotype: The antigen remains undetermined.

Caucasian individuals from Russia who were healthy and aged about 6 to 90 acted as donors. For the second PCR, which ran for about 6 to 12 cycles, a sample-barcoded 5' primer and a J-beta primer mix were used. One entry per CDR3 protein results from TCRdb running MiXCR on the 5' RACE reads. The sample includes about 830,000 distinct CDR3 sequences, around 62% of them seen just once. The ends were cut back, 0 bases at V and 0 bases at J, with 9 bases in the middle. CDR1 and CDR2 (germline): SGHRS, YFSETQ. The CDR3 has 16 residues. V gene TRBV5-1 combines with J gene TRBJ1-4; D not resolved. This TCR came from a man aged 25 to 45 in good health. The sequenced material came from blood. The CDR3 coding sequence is TGCGCCAGCAGCTTGGCTCCGGCACCAACTAATGAAAAACTGTTTTTT. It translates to CASSLAPAPTNEKLFF.